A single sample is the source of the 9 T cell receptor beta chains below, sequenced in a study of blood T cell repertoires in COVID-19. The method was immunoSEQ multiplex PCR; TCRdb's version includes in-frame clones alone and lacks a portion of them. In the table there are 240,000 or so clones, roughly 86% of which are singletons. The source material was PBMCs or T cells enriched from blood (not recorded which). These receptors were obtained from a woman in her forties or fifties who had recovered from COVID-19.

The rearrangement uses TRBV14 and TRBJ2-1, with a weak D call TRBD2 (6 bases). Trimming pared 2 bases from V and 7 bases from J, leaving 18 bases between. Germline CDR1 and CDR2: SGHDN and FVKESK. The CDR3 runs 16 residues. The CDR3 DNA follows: TGTGCCAGCAGCCAAATCTTGTCGGCCCGGGGGAATGAGCAGTTCTTC. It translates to CASSQILSARGNEQFF.

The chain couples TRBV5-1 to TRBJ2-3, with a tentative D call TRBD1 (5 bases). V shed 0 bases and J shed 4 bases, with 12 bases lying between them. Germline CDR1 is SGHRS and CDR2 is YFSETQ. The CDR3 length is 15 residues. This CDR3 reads CASSLDGAQADTQYF. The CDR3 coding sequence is TGCGCCAGCAGCTTGGATGGGGCCCAGGCAGATACGCAGTATTTT.

The CDR3 loop is CSAIQLDGYTF. The CDR3, as DNA: TGCAGTGCTATACAGCTCGATGGCTACACCTTC. V is TRBV20-1 and J is TRBJ1-2; no firm D call. This CDR3 comprises 11 residues. V was cut by 4 bases and J by 6 bases, with 9 bases left in between. Germline CDR1 DFQATT, CDR2 SNEGSKA (reference sequence).

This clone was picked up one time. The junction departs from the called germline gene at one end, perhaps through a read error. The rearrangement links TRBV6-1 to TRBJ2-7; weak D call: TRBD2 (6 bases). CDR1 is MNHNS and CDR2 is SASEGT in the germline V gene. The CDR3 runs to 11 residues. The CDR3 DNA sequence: TGTGCCAGCAGTGACCCAGTTAGGAGGGACTTC. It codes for CASSDPVRRDF.

The DNA of the CDR3 is TGTGCCAGCAGCTTAGGTCGGTACGGAAACACCATATATTTT. This gives the protein CASSLGRYGNTIYF. The rearrangement links TRBV7-6 to TRBJ1-3, with D uncertain. The CDR3 runs 14 residues. Trimming shortened V by 1 base and J by 4 bases, and 8 bases separated the two germline ends. Germline CDR1 reads SGHVS; CDR2 reads FNYEAQ.

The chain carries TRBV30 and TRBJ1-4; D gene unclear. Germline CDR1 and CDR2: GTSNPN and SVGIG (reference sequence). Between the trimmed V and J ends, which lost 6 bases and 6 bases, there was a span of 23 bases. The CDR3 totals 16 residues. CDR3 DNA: TGTGCCTGCAAGGCGGGAGGCAGTAATTGGGATGAAAAACTGTTTTTT. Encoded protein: CACKAGGSNWDEKLFF.

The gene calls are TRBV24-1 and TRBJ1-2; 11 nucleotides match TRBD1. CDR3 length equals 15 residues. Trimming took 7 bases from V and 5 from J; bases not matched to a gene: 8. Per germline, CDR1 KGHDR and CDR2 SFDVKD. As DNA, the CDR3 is TGTGCCACCAGACCCGGGACAGGGGGTAGTTATGGCTACACCTTC. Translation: CATRPGTGGSYGYTF.

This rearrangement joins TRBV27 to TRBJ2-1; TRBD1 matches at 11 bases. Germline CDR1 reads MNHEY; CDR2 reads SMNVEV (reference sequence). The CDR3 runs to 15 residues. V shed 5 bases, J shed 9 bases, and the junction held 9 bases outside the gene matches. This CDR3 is CASSLARTGGSEQFF. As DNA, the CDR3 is TGTGCCAGCAGTCTCGCGCGGACAGGGGGCAGTGAGCAGTTCTTC.

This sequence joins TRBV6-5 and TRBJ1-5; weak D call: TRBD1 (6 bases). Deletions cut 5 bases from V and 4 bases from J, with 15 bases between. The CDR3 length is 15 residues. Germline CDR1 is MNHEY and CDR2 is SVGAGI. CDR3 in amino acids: CASSLNNRVNQPQHF. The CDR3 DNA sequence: TGTGCCAGCAGTCTTAACAACAGGGTTAATCAGCCCCAGCATTTT.